A single sample is the source of the 5 T cell receptor beta chains below, sequenced in a study of control samples from healthy donors and cancer patients. Assay used: immunoSEQ multiplex PCR; TCRdb lists only in-frame clones, some missing. The sample contains over 110,000 clones, about nine tenths of which appear only once. The sample comprised blood. The origin of the receptors is a woman in her thirties in good health.

V is TRBV5-1 and J is TRBJ2-5, with 9 bases that match TRBD2. Per germline, CDR1 SGHRS and CDR2 YFSETQ. The CDR3 length is 18 residues. V dropped 1 base and J dropped 2; count of bases not matched to a gene: 12. The CDR3 DNA follows: TGCGCCAGCAGCTTGAGGCCGCGGGAGGGCCGCGGGCAAGAGACCCAGTACTTC. This encodes CASSLRPREGRGQETQYF. The entire variable domain, with the rest obtained from reference TRBV5-1 and TRBJ2-5, is as follows: KAGVTQTPRYLIKTRGQQVTLSCSPISGHRSVSWYQQTPGQGLQFLFEYFSETQRNKGNFPGRFSGRQFSNSRSEMNVSTLELGDSALYLCASSLRPREGRGQETQYFGPGTRLLVL.

The sample holds one count of this clone. The chain links TRBV27 to TRBJ1-4; D ambiguous. The CDR3 extends over 14 amino acids. V was trimmed by 8 bases and J by 9 bases, leaving 19 bases between them. The V gene's germline CDR1 is MNHEY and CDR2 SMNVEV (reference sequence). In DNA form, the CDR3 reads TGTGCCAGCGCTATGCCCGGTGGCGTGAAAAAACTGTTTTTT. As protein: CASAMPGGVKKLFF.

In this sample, this clone turned up once. The V gene is TRBV7-6, the J gene TRBJ1-6; D unclear. The CDR3 spans 13 residues. Germline V gene lookup returns CDR1 SGHVS and CDR2 FNYEAQ. V lost 5 bases to trimming and J lost 8 bases, with 10 bases between them. In nucleotides, the CDR3 is TGTGCCAGCAGCCGGTCGGGTTATTCACCCCTCCACTTT. Translated, it gives CASSRSGYSPLHF.

This clone was seen more than once but under ten times. V gene TRBV30 combines with J gene TRBJ2-2; possibly TRBD2 for D (6 bases). The CDR3 extends over 15 amino acids. V was trimmed by 5 bases and J by 4 bases, leaving 17 bases between them. Germline V gene lookup returns CDR1 GTSNPN and CDR2 SVGIG (reference sequence). This chain's CDR3 is CAWSGLPLGTGELFF. CDR3 nucleotides: TGTGCCTGGTCGGGACTTCCCCTGGGCACCGGGGAGCTGTTTTTT.

The genes are TRBV7-9 and TRBJ1-4; 9 bases fit TRBD1. The CDR3 extends over 14 amino acids. In germline, CDR1 is SEHNR, CDR2 FQNEAQ (reference sequence). J lost 6 bases, V lost 7 bases, and 6 bases had no gene match. The DNA for the CDR3 is TGTGCCAGCACCGGGACAGGGCGGGATGAAAAACTGTTTTTT. This sequence encodes CASTGTGRDEKLFF.